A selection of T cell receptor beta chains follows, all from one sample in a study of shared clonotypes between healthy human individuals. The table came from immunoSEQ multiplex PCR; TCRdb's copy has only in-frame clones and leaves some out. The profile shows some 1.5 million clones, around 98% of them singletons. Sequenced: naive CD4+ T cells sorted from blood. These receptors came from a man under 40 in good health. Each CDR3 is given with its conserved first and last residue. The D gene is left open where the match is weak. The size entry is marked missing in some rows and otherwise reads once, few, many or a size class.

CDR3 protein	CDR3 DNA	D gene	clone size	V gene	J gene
CASSFTGQIQDTQYF	TGTGCCAGCAGCTTTACAGGGCAAATCCAAGATACGCAGTATTTT	NA	NA	TRBV5-4	TRBJ2-3
CASSLVSYEQYF	TGTGCCAGCAGCTTAGTTTCCTACGAGCAGTACTTC	NA	NA	TRBV7-9	TRBJ2-7
CASNEGSKETQYF	TGTGCCAGCAATGAGGGATCAAAAGAGACCCAGTACTTC	NA	NA	TRBV6-1	TRBJ2-5
CASSQGLSNTETQYF	TGCGCCAGCAGCCAAGGACTGTCGAACACAGAGACCCAGTACTTC	NA	NA	TRBV4-1	TRBJ2-5
CASSYWTSGPLEQYF	TGTGCCAGCAGTTACTGGACTAGCGGTCCCCTTGAGCAGTACTTC	TRBD2	NA	TRBV6-6	TRBJ2-7
CASSLVVAGGYEQYF	TGCGCCAGCAGCTTGGTGGTAGCGGGGGGCTACGAGCAGTACTTC	TRBD2	NA	TRBV5-1	TRBJ2-7
CASSIDWGRNQPQHF	TGTGCCAGTAGTATAGATTGGGGACGCAATCAGCCCCAGCATTTT	NA	NA	TRBV19	TRBJ1-5
CASSIPSGENNEQFF	TGTGCCAGTAGTATCCCCAGCGGGGAGAACAATGAGCAGTTCTTC	TRBD2	NA	TRBV19	TRBJ2-1
CASSAPKAGTSYNEQFF	TGTGCCAGTAGTGCTCCAAAGGCGGGGACCTCCTACAATGAGCAGTTCTTC	NA	NA	TRBV19	TRBJ2-1
CASSTQDRYEQYF	TGCGCCAGCAGCACCCAGGACCGCTACGAGCAGTACTTC	NA	NA	TRBV5-1	TRBJ2-7
CASSSHAGGIEGETQYF	TGTGCCAGCAGCTCCCATGCCGGCGGAATAGAGGGGGAGACCCAGTACTTC	NA	NA	TRBV7-3	TRBJ2-5
CASSFGQELFF	TGTGCCAGCAGCTTCGGACAGGAACTGTTTTTT	TRBD1	NA	TRBV5-6	TRBJ1-4
CASSRRRTSSEKETQYF	TGTGCCAGCAGCCGAAGAAGGACTAGTTCGGAGAAGGAGACCCAGTACTTC	TRBD2	NA	TRBV11-1	TRBJ2-5
CASSLRQGTLHDTQYF	TGTGCCAGCAGTTTACGCCAGGGGACGCTCCACGATACGCAGTATTTT	NA	NA	TRBV28	TRBJ2-3
CASSASGGLVTQYF	TGTGCCAGCAGCGCTTCGGGAGGGCTAGTGACCCAGTACTTC	TRBD2	NA	TRBV7-8	TRBJ2-5
CASSPDAQGNTIYF	TGCGCCAGCAGCCCAGATGCGCAGGGAAACACCATATATTTT	NA	NA	TRBV5-1	TRBJ1-3
CASSQDSGKVDTGELFF	TGCGCCAGCAGCCAAGATAGCGGGAAAGTGGACACCGGGGAGCTGTTTTTT	TRBD2	NA	TRBV4-1	TRBJ2-2
CASTNGPANYGYTF	TGTGCCAGCACAAATGGGCCGGCTAACTATGGCTACACCTTC	NA	NA	TRBV6-1	TRBJ1-2
CASSPPGGAYEQYF	TGTGCCAGCAGTCCCCCAGGCGGAGCCTACGAGCAGTACTTC	NA	NA	TRBV6-6	TRBJ2-7
CASSPPGQVSREQYF	TGTGCCAGCTCACCTCCCGGGCAGGTCTCGAGGGAGCAGTACTTC	NA	NA	TRBV18	TRBJ2-7
CASSDDSTDTQYF	TGTGCCAGTAGCGACGACAGCACAGATACGCAGTATTTT	NA	NA	TRBV19	TRBJ2-3
CASSLKGGEQYF	TGTGCCAGCAGCTTAAAAGGGGGCGAGCAGTACTTC	NA	NA	TRBV7-9	TRBJ2-7
CASSLAGGFNYGYTF	TGTGCCAGCAGCTTGGCCGGGGGTTTTAACTATGGCTACACCTTC	NA	NA	TRBV5-8	TRBJ1-2
CASGSTSGRSDTQYF	TGTGCCAGCGGATCGACTAGCGGGAGGTCGGATACGCAGTATTTT	TRBD2	NA	TRBV2	TRBJ2-3
CASSPSGTYEQYF	TGTGCCAGCAGCCCTAGCGGCACCTACGAGCAGTACTTC	TRBD2	NA	TRBV9	TRBJ2-7
CASSHIQGKGSYNEQFF	TGTGCCAGCAGCCATATACAGGGAAAAGGTTCCTACAATGAGCAGTTCTTC	NA	NA	TRBV5-5	TRBJ2-1
CASSVVGGKETQYF	TGTGCCAGCAGCGTAGTCGGTGGGAAAGAGACCCAGTACTTC	NA	once	TRBV9	TRBJ2-5
CASSFRGQTYEQYF	TGTGCCAGCAGTTTTCGGGGGCAGACCTACGAGCAGTACTTC	NA	NA	TRBV28	TRBJ2-7
CATSRDRVAEQYF	TGTGCCACCAGCAGAGATCGAGTAGCCGAGCAGTACTTC	NA	NA	TRBV15	TRBJ2-7
CASSQLAANTGELFF	TGTGCCAGCAGTCAACTAGCGGCGAACACCGGGGAGCTGTTTTTT	TRBD2	NA	TRBV2	TRBJ2-2
CASSPEGELYNEQFF	TGTGCCAGCAGTCCCGAGGGGGAACTTTACAATGAGCAGTTCTTC	NA	NA	TRBV6-4	TRBJ2-1
CASSSRDYEQFF	TGTGCCAGCAGCTCCCGGGACTACGAGCAGTTCTTC	TRBD2	once	TRBV7-8	TRBJ2-1
CASSLAPRGTWYGYTF	TGTGCCAGCAGCTTAGCCCCTCGGGGGACATGGTATGGCTACACCTTC	NA	NA	TRBV7-2	TRBJ1-2
CASSPTGSSSYGYTF	TGCGCCAGCAGCCCCACAGGGTCCTCGTCCTATGGCTACACCTTC	NA	NA	TRBV5-1	TRBJ1-2
CASRLGQGNTIYF	TGTGCCAGCAGATTGGGACAGGGAAACACCATATATTTT	TRBD1	NA	TRBV2	TRBJ1-3
CASSFHAAGGPTDTQYF	TGCGCCAGCAGCTTTCACGCCGCGGGAGGACCTACAGATACGCAGTATTTT	TRBD2	NA	TRBV5-1	TRBJ2-3
CATGGGGTGELFF	TGTGCCACCGGCGGGGGTGGCACCGGGGAGCTGTTTTTT	TRBD2	NA	TRBV10-3	TRBJ2-2
CASSQASDREQYF	TGTGCCAGCAGCCAAGCATCAGACCGCGAGCAGTACTTC	NA	NA	TRBV14	TRBJ2-7
CASSLGHTGELFF	TGTGCCAGCAGCCTGGGACACACCGGGGAGCTGTTTTTT	NA	NA	TRBV4-2	TRBJ2-2
CASGAGQVDTGELFF	TGTGCTAGTGGTGCCGGACAGGTCGATACCGGGGAGCTGTTTTTT	TRBD1	NA	TRBV12-5	TRBJ2-2
CASSLGAGANVLTF	TGTGCCAGCAGCCTAGGGGCCGGGGCCAACGTCCTGACTTTC	NA	NA	TRBV7-2	TRBJ2-6
CASNKRDYNEQFF	TGTGCCAGCAACAAGCGGGACTACAATGAGCAGTTCTTC	TRBD2	NA	TRBV14	TRBJ2-1
CASTQGDRDSYEQYF	TGCGCCAGCACCCAGGGGGACAGGGACTCCTACGAGCAGTACTTC	TRBD1	NA	TRBV5-1	TRBJ2-7
CASRPGGTETQYF	TGTGCCAGCAGGCCGGGAGGGACGGAGACCCAGTACTTC	TRBD2	NA	TRBV6-5	TRBJ2-5
CASSHPGTSNYEQYF	TGTGCCAGCAGCCATCCCGGGACTAGTAATTACGAGCAGTACTTC	TRBD2	NA	TRBV5-5	TRBJ2-7
CASDDSSLHSGNTIYF	TGTGCCAGCGACGACAGCTCTCTACACTCTGGAAACACCATATATTTT	NA	NA	TRBV21-1	TRBJ1-3
CASSKVGDRVSYNEQFF	TGTGCCAGCAGCAAAGTAGGAGACAGGGTATCCTACAATGAGCAGTTCTTC	NA	NA	TRBV21-1	TRBJ2-1
CASSLRAGAEETQYF	TGTGCCAGCTCATTACGCGCGGGGGCTGAAGAGACCCAGTACTTC	NA	NA	TRBV18	TRBJ2-5
CASRAHSNQPQHF	TGTGCCAGCCGGGCCCATAGCAATCAGCCCCAGCATTTT	NA	NA	TRBV6-5	TRBJ1-5
CASSRDYNEQFF	TGTGCCAGCAGTAGGGATTATAATGAGCAGTTCTTC	NA	NA	TRBV27	TRBJ2-1
CASSRVSRTDTQYF	TGTGCCAGCAGCCGCGTGTCTCGCACAGATACGCAGTATTTT	NA	NA	TRBV7-8	TRBJ2-3
CASSHPTDTSGRPNTGELFF	TGCGCCAGCAGCCACCCCACAGACACTAGCGGGCGCCCGAACACCGGGGAGCTGTTTTTT	TRBD2	NA	TRBV4-1	TRBJ2-2
CASSPTTGWTGELFF	TGTGCCAGCTCACCTACGACAGGGTGGACCGGGGAGCTGTTTTTT	TRBD1	NA	TRBV18	TRBJ2-2
CASSRLVSGLAYNEQFF	TGCGCCAGCAGCCGCCTAGTTTCCGGGCTAGCGTACAATGAGCAGTTCTTC	NA	NA	TRBV4-3	TRBJ2-1
CSVFGGTDGYTF	TGCAGCGTTTTTGGGGGAACGGATGGCTACACCTTC	NA	once	TRBV29-1	TRBJ1-2
CASSPSADTDTQYF	TGTGCCAGCTCACCAAGTGCAGACACAGATACGCAGTATTTT	NA	NA	TRBV18	TRBJ2-3